The 5 T cell receptor beta chains reported below all come from one sample, sequenced in a study of blood T cell repertoires in COVID-19. TCRdb's table, derived via immunoSEQ multiplex PCR, lists solely in-frame clones and lacks some. Altogether approximately 270,000 clones are present, around 93% being singletons, with the ten largest covering approximately 3%. The sequenced material came from PBMCs or T cells enriched from blood (not recorded which). These TCRs come from a middle-aged man who had been exposed to COVID-19.

The chain uses TRBV5-4 and TRBJ2-5; 10 nucleotides line up with TRBD1. From germline, CDR1 is SGHNT and CDR2 YYREEE (reference sequence). V lost 6 bases to trimming and J lost 4 bases; unmatched junction nucleotides: 9. The CDR3 runs 15 residues. The chain's CDR3 is CASKIGQGEIETQYF. The CDR3 DNA follows: TGTGCCAGCAAAATCGGACAGGGGGAAATAGAGACCCAGTACTTC.

The V gene is TRBV30, the J gene TRBJ1-4; 8 bases are shared with TRBD1. Trimming removed 2 bases from V and 6 bases from J; junction bases left unmatched: 11. Germline V gene sequence: CDR1 GTSNPN, CDR2 SVGIG (reference sequence). The CDR3 has 16 amino acids. CDR3 bases: TGTGCCTGGAGTTCTGCAGGGGGCGTTCTTTATGAAAAACTGTTTTTT. As protein: CAWSSAGGVLYEKLFF.

The chain couples TRBV29-1 to TRBJ2-7, with 8 bases aligning to TRBD1. This CDR3 has 14 residues. The germline V gene encodes CDR1 SQVTM and CDR2 ANQGSEA. V was clipped by 3 bases and J by 6 bases; unmatched bases: 10. DNA for the CDR3: TGCAGCGTTGATGACAGGGGTGGGTCCGGCGAGCAGTACTTC. Its translation: CSVDDRGGSGEQYF.

This chain joins TRBV2 and TRBJ2-7, with TRBD1 matching 8 bases. CDR1 is SNHLY and CDR2 is FYNNEI in the germline V gene. The CDR3 has 14 residues. Germline trimming cut 1 base from V and 6 bases from J; bases unmatched to any gene: 5. The CDR3 coding sequence is TGTGCCAGCAGTGAAGGCAGGGGGCGGATCGAGCAGTACTTC. Encoded protein: CASSEGRGRIEQYF. The entire variable domain, with the rest obtained from reference TRBV2 and TRBJ2-7, is as follows: EPEVTQTPSHQVTQMGQEVILRCVPISNHLYFYWYRQILGQKVEFLVSFYNNEISEKSEIFDDQFSVERPDGSNFTLKIRSTKLEDSAMYFCASSEGRGRIEQYFGPGTRLTVT.

CDR3 residues: CASRGTSGRQETQYF. CDR3 bases: TGTGCCAGCAGGGGGACTAGCGGGCGACAAGAGACCCAGTACTTC. The chain carries TRBV2 and TRBJ2-5, with 12 bases fitting TRBD2. The CDR3 runs to 15 residues. The germline CDR1 and CDR2 sequences are SNHLY and FYNNEI. V shed 6 bases and J 2 bases; nucleotides not matched to a gene: 4.